This record looks at one TCR beta chain sequence and its context. This clone was counted only a few times. No cognate antigen has been identified for it. Base-call qualities are not available, and no considerably larger clone is one nucleotide away. The data belong to a study of blood T cell repertoires in COVID-19 (TCRdb year 2020). With respect to the entire study: The collaborator samples originated in the United States, Italy and Spain and spanned the acute and convalescent phases of COVID-19. The material from the prospective study consisted of cDNA or gDNA derived from T cells, B-cell-depleted T cells, or PBMCs. The dataset comprised deeply sampled blood TCRbeta repertoires from subjects exposed to, actively infected with, or recovered from COVID-19. The repertoires were made available in a free public database intended to serve as a resource for research on the immune response to SARS-CoV-2. The samples were drawn from the first 160 participants of the ongoing ImmuneRACE study and from 950 to 1,500 subjects provided by 6 global collaborators. The sample metadata nearly always contained a de-identified subject ID, COVID-19 status, age in years and sex. Where available, HLA class I and class II types were taken from metadata supplied by the sample provider and were not determined by assay-based typing. General findings and caveats noted by the study authors: How much clinical and demographic metadata was included differed by source and by participant, and the metadata was provided uncurated.

The collaborating institutions used their own protocols to collect whole blood in K2EDTA tubes. Collaborator samples were shipped for TCRbeta analysis as frozen whole blood, isolated PBMCs, or DNA extracted from either sample type. TCRbeta CDR3 regions were amplified from genomic DNA using the immunoSEQ Assay, a bias-controlled multiplex PCR. Processing in the source paper ran as follows. The number of nucleated cells in each sample was estimated from the amplification of reference gene primers within the assay. Sequence reads were collapsed and filtered to measure the absolute abundance of every unique TCRbeta CDR3 rearrangement. Productive Simpson clonality was computed per sample as the square root of Simpson's diversity index over productive rearrangements. TCRdb holds this immuneACCESS table with in-frame rearrangements only. Some clones are missing; in checked studies, unresolved V genes explain under half, and the rest has no known cause. V and J calls plus clone size are reproduced from that table; the DNA served to infer D and trimming. Here the sample has about 110,000 clones; over 75% occur a single time. The biggest ten clones account for just over 4% of the sample.

CDR1 SGDLS and CDR2 YYNGEE are derived from the germline V gene. Trimmed from V: 6 bases; trimmed from J: 6 bases; junction bases lacking a gene match: 5. Reading from cysteine to phenylalanine, the CDR3 counts 14 amino acids. Of the read, only the CDR3 DNA is kept; its 42 bases are in frame from base 1. This TCR was recovered from a woman between 70 and 85 years old with acute or convalescent COVID-19. Here the chain combines TRBV9 and TRBJ1-4, with 10 bases in between that match TRBD1. Sequenced input: peripheral blood. The CDR3 amino acid sequence is: CASTRGTGDEKLFF. The nucleotide sequence is given as TGTGCCAGCACCCGGGGGACAGGGGATGAAAAACTGTTTTTT. Beyond the CDR3, the reference TRBV9 and TRBJ1-4 genes provide the residues; the full variable domain reads: DSGVTQTPKHLITATGQRVTLRCSPRSGDLSVYWYQQSLDQGLQFLIQYYNGEERAKGNILERFSAQQFPDLHSELNLSSLELGDSALYFCASTRGTGDEKLFFGSGTQLSVL.